The source of this T cell receptor (beta chain) is a study of cytotoxic CD8 clonotypes in ibrutinib-treated CLL (dated by TCRdb to the early 2020s). About the study as a whole: The cohort was composed of about 10 relapsed/refractory and around 14 treatment-naive patients; IGHV unmutated status was identified in 17 patients. Cryopreserved peripheral blood mononuclear cells were obtained before treatment, at response, and at either sustained remission or disease progression. Longitudinal samples were available for about 30% of the 86 trial participants. Responses were partial in roughly 25 patients and complete in 2; after median approximately 67 months follow-up, roughly 14 stayed in remission and 12 progressed. On average, each sample yielded 255,043 productive templates and about 94,000 productive rearrangements. Response samples were taken after a median of 12 months on treatment, ranging from about 6 to 40 months. All remission and progressive disease samples were collected while patients were still receiving ibrutinib. General conclusions and limits of the study: At baseline, clonality was higher than in age-matched healthy donors and showed a strong correlation with circulating CD8+ T-cell counts. Public clonotypes were found to be uncommon and were observed to contract or remain stable during treatment; the increase in clonality was shown to reflect expansion of private clonotypes at ibrutinib response. Clonality rose at ibrutinib response, remained stable during sustained remission, and dropped back toward baseline at progression. Lymph node repertoires were not examined, and the timing of sampling was not matched between patients in sustained remission and those whose disease progressed.

A word on this clone: What this receptor recognizes is not known. The input lacks base qualities; no much larger clone sits a single base away.

Its CDR3 holds 13 amino acids, cysteine through phenylalanine. The entry retains the CDR3 DNA only, 39 bases that are in frame from base 1. Ends trimmed: V by 1 base, J by 8 bases; bases unmatched to a gene: 3. CDR1 and CDR2 (SEHNR, FQNEAQ) derive from the germline V gene (reference sequence). Each clonotype received, on average, 10x coverage in deep resolution sequencing performed on a MiSeq, where the target depth lay between 1 in 1 million and 1 in 200,000 T cells. The immunoSEQ hsTCRB Kit was used to generate TCR beta libraries. The original methods were these. Data were analyzed with ImmunoSEQ Data Assistant and ImmunoSEQ Analyzer, with V, D and J genes assigned per IMGT definitions. Clonality, which ranges from 0 to 1, was calculated as one minus the normalized Shannon entropy of productive rearrangement frequencies. Public clonotype analysis was restricted to overrepresented clonotypes comprising at least 0.05% of each patient's repertoire. Some twelve repertoires from age-matched healthy donors, obtained from immuneACCESS, served as clonality controls. As stored in TCRdb, this immuneACCESS dataset retains in-frame rearrangements with V and J assigned. A fraction of the clones does not appear; measured against another copy, unresolved V genes explain less than half of the discrepancy, and the remainder lacks a known reason. V, J and clone size were drawn from that table, and D and trimming were deduced from the DNA. The sample table holds about 72,000 clones, of which 75% to 85% were seen once. The ten biggest clones cover 7.7% of the sample.

The sample's time point label, in plain terms: progressive disease on ibrutinib. For TCR beta library preparation, 1.5 to 2 micrograms of genomic DNA were isolated from cryopreserved PBMCs. Longitudinal blood samples from CLL patients on ibrutinib monotherapy were analyzed using high-throughput TCR beta sequencing. Patients were enrolled in a phase 2 open-label single-center ibrutinib monotherapy trial. The sample consisted of PBMCs, taken at disease progression, from a patient treated with ibrutinib. The sequence is built from TRBV7-9 and TRBJ1-2; the junction holds 8 bases that match TRBD1. This TCR was sampled from a human donor with chronic lymphocytic leukemia. The CDR3 corresponds to CASSLEWTGGYTF. Here is the DNA: TGTGCCAGCAGCTTAGAATGGACAGGGGGCTACACCTTC. Full variable domain (CDR3 extended with the reference TRBV7-9 and TRBJ1-2 proteins): DTGVSQNPRHKITKRGQNVTFRCDPISEHNRLYWYRQTLGQGPEFLTYFQNEAQLEKSRLLSDRFSAERPKGSFSTLEIQRTEQGDSAMYLCASSLEWTGGYTFGSGTRLTVV.